This T cell receptor beta chain was obtained from a study of T-cell reconstitution after alpha-beta-depleted transplantation in children. This clonotype was recorded a few times. Using unique molecular identifiers, the investigators prepared the TCRbeta library. Via MiXCR, TCRdb re-called the PCR reads, giving one row per CDR3 protein. Among about a million distinct CDR3 sequences listed, about 26% were seen once. This sample comprised PBMCs, mostly from graft donor cells, obtained 360 days after TCRalphabeta/CD19-depleted stem cell transplant. This clonotype was obtained from a boy less than two years old who had a stem cell transplant for SCID, so the T cells may come from the graft donor.

The CDR3 loop reads CASSLGTPIYEQYF. The CDR3 nucleotides are TGCGCCAGCAGCCTAGGGACACCGATTTACGAGCAGTACTTC. V is TRBV5-1 and J is TRBJ2-7; D might be TRBD1 (6 bases). Per germline, CDR1 SGHRS and CDR2 YFSETQ. Trimming pared 4 bases from V and 4 bases from J, leaving 15 bases between. The CDR3 has 14 residues.